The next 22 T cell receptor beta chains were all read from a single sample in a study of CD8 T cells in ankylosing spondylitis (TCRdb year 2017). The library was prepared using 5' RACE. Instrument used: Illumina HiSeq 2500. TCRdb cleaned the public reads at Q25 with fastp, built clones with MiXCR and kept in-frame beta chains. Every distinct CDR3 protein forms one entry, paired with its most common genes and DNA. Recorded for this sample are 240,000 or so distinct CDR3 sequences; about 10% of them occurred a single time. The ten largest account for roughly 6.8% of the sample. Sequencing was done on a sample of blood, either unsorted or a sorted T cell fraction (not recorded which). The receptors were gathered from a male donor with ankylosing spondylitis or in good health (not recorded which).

CDR3 protein: CTYRADTGELFF. The DNA of the CDR3 is TGCACCTATAGGGCGGACACCGGGGAGCTGTTTTTT. The chain joins TRBV29-1 to TRBJ2-2; D not certain. CDR3 length: 12 residues. Germline CDR1 is SQVTM and CDR2 is ANQGSEA.

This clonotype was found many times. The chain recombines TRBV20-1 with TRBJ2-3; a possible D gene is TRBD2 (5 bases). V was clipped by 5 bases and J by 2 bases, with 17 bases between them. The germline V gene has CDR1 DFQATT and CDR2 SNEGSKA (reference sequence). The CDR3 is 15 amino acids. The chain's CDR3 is CSAARTRRNTDTQYF. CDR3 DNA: TGCAGTGCTGCCCGCACTAGACGAAACACAGATACGCAGTATTTT.

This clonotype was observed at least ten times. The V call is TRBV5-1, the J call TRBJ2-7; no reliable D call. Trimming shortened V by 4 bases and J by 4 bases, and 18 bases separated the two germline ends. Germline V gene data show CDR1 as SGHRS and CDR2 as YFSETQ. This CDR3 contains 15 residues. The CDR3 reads CASSPDVGSIYEQYF. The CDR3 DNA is TGCGCCAGCAGCCCGGATGTGGGATCCATTTACGAGCAGTACTTC.

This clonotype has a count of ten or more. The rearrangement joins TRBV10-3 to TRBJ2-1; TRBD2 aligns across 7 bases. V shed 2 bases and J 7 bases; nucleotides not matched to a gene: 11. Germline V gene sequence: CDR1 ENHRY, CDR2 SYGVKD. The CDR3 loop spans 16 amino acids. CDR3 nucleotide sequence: TGTGCCATCAGTGAGAAAATTAGCGGGTACGATAATGAGCAGTTCTTC. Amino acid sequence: CAISEKISGYDNEQFF.

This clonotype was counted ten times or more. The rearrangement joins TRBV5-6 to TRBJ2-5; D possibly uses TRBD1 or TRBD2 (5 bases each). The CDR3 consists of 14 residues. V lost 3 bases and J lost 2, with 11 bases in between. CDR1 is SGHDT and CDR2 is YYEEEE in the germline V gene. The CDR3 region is CASSWGRIQETQYF. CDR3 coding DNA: TGTGCCAGCAGCTGGGGACGGATTCAAGAGACCCAGTACTTC. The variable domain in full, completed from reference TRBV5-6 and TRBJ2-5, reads DAGVTQSPTHLIKTRGQQVTLRCSPKSGHDTVSWYQQALGQGPQFIFQYYEEEERQRGNFPDRFSGHQFPNYSSELNVNALLLGDSALYLCASSWGRIQETQYFGPGTRLLVL.

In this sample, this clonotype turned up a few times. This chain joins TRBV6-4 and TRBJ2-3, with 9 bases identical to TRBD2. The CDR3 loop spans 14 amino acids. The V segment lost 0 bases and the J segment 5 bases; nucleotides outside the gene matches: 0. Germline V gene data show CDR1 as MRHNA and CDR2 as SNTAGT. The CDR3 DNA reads TGTGCCAGCAGTGACTCTAGCGGGAGAGATACGCAGTATTTT. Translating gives CASSDSSGRDTQYF.

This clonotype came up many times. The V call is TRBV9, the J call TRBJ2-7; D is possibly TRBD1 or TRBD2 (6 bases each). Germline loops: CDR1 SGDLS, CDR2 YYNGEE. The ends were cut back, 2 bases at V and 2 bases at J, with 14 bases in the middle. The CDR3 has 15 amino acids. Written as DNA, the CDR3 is TGTGCCAGCAGCGTCGGGGGCGTTAACACCTACGAGCAGTACTTC. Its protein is CASSVGGVNTYEQYF.

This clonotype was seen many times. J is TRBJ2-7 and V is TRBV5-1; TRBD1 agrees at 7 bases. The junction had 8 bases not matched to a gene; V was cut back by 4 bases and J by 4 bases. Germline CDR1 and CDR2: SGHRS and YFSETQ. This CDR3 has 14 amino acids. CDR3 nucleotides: TGCGCCAGCAGCGCTGGGACAGATCCTTACGAGCAGTACTTC. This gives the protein CASSAGTDPYEQYF.

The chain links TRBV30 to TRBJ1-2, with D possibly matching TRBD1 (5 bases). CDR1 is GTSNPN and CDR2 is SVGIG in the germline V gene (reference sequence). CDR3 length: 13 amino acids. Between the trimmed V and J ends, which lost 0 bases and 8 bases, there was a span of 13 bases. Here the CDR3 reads CAWSVRSRDGYTF. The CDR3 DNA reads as TGTGCCTGGAGTGTACGTTCCAGGGACGGCTACACCTTC.

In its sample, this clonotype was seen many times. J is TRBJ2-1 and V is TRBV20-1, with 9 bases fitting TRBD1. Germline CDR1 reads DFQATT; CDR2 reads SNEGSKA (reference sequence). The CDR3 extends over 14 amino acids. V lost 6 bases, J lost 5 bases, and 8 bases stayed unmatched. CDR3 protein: CSAPPGQGHNEQFF. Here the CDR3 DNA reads TGCAGTGCCCCCCCGGGACAGGGACACAATGAGCAGTTCTTC.

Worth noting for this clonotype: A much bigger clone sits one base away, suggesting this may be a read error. The DNA of the CDR3 is TGTGCCATCAGTGAGTCGCAGATGTACGAGCAGTACTTC. The encoded protein is CAISESQMYEQYF. V is TRBV10-3 and J is TRBJ2-7; D unclear. The CDR3 contains 13 residues. Germline CDR1 and CDR2: ENHRY and SYGVKD. V lost 0 bases to trimming and J lost 4 bases, with 7 bases between them.

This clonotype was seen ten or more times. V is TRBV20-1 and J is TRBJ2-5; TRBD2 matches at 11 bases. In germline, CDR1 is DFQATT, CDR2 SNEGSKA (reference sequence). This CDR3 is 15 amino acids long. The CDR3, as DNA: TGCAGCAGCGCACGTATAGCGGGGGGGGTAGAGACCCAGTACTTC. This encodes CSSARIAGGVETQYF.

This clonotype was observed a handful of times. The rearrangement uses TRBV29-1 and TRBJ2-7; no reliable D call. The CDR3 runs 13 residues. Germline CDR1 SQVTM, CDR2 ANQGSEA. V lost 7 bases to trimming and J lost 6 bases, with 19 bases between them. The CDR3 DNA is TGCAGCGGTGGTGGGCTACTGGCAGGCGAGCAGTACTTC. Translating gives CSGGGLLAGEQYF.

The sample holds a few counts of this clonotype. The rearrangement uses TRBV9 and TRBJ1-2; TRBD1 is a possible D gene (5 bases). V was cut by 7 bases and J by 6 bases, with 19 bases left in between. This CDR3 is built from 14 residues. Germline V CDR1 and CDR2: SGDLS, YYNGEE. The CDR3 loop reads CASGQGEGGHGYTF. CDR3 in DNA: TGTGCCAGCGGTCAAGGGGAGGGCGGACATGGCTACACCTTC.

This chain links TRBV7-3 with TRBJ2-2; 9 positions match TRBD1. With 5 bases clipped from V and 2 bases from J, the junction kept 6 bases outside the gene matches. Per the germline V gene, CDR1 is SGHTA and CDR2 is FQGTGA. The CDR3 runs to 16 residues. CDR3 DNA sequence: TGTGCCAGCAGCCTACAGGGGGCTGGTAACACCGGGGAGCTGTTTTTT. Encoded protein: CASSLQGAGNTGELFF.

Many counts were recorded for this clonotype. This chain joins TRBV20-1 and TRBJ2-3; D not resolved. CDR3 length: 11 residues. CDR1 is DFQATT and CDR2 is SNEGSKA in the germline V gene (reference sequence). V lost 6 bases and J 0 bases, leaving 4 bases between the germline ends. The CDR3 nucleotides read TGCAGTGCCCTTAGCACAGATACGCAGTATTTT. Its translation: CSALSTDTQYF.

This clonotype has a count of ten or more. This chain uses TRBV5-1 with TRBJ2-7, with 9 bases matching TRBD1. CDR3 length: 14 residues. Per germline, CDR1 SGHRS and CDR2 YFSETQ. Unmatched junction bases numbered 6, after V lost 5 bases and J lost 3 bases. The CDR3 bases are TGCGCCAGCAGAGCCAAGGGACAGGGCTACGAGCAGTACTTC. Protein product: CASRAKGQGYEQYF.

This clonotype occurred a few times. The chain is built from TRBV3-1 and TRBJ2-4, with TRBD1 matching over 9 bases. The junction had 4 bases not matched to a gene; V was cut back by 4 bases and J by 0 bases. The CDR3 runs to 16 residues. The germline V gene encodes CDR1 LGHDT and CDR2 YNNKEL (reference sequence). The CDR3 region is CASSRTGEVAKNIQYF. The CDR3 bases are TGTGCCAGCAGCCGGACAGGGGAGGTAGCCAAAAACATTCAGTACTTC.

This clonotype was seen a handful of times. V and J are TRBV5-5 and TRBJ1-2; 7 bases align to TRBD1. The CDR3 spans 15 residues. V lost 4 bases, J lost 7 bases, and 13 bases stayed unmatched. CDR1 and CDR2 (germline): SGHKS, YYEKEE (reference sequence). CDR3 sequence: CASSSTGTAGVGYTF. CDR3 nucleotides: TGTGCCAGCAGCAGCACGGGGACAGCGGGGGTTGGCTACACCTTC.

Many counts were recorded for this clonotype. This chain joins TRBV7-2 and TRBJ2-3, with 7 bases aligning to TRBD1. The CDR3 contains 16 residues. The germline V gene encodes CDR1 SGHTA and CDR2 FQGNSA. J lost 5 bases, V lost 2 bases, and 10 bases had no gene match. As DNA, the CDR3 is TGTGCCAGCAGCTTAAGGACAGGAAGGGTGGGAGATACGCAGTATTTT. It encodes CASSLRTGRVGDTQYF. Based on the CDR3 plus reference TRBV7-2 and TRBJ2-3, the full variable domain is GAGVSQSPSNKVTEKGKDVELRCDPISGHTALYWYRQSLGQGLEFLIYFQGNSAPDKSGLPSDRFSAERTGGSVSTLTIQRTQQEDSAVYLCASSLRTGRVGDTQYFGPGTRLTVL.

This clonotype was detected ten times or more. CDR3 region: CASSYPDQPQHF. DNA for the CDR3: TGTGCCAGCAGCTATCCGGATCAGCCCCAGCATTTT. The chain uses TRBV7-8 and TRBJ1-5; D ambiguous. The germline gives CDR1 SGHVS, CDR2 FQNEAQ. The V gene lost 4 bases and the J gene lost 5 bases, with 6 bases spanning the gap. This CDR3 spans 12 amino acids.

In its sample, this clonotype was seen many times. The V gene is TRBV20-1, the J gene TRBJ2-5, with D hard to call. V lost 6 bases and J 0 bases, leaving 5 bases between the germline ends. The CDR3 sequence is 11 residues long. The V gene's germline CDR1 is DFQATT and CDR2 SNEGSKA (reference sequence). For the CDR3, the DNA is TGCAGTGCCCAGAACCAAGAGACCCAGTACTTC. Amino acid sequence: CSAQNQETQYF.